This T cell receptor (beta chain) was found in a study of CD8+ T cells in alopecia areata. Once RNA had been extracted, it was reverse transcribed into cDNA to act as the sequencing template. Method: immunoSEQ multiplex PCR; TCRdb's copy keeps in-frame clones and lacks some. The sample records 150,000 to 200,000 clones, 63% being singletons. V shed 3 bases and J 7 bases; nucleotides not matched to a gene: 8. The CDR3 has 15 residues. Germline V gives CDR1 SGHRS, CDR2 YFSETQ. V and J are TRBV5-1 and TRBJ2-1; 9 nucleotides match TRBD2. This clonotype was sampled from a human donor with alopecia areata. The starting material was CD4+ T cells sorted from blood, obtained at week 0. The CDR3 DNA reads TGCGCCAGCAGCTCCCTAGCGGGGAGAGAGAATGAGCAGTTCTTC. Translation gives CASSSLAGRENEQFF.